The clone carrying this TCR beta chain was picked up many times. Germline-derived CDR1 and CDR2 are SGHTA and FQGNSA. CDR3 length: 14 residues. V was cut by 6 bases and J by 6 bases, with 17 bases left in between. TCRdb redid the calling of the 5' RACE reads with MiXCR, one entry per CDR3 protein. The table shows approximately 290,000 distinct CDR3 sequences, with 15% occurring only once. The sample originates from a study of T-cell memory formation after mild COVID-19. This sequence was found in a man younger than 35 who had mild COVID-19 (a few samples of this study predate the infection). Cell type and time point are not known. Sample: PBMCs or a T cell subset sorted from them (not recorded which). The chain is built from TRBV7-2 and TRBJ1-1; a weak D match, TRBD1 (6 bases). The CDR3 protein is CASRVHRDGAEAFF. CDR3 sequence (DNA): TGTGCCAGCAGGGTCCACAGGGATGGGGCTGAAGCTTTCTTT.